The 24 T cell receptor beta chains listed next were all sequenced from one sample in a study of cytomegalovirus exposure and HLA in healthy donors. The primer mix had 60 Vbeta and 13 Jbeta primers. Clones were read by immunoSEQ multiplex PCR, and TCRdb kept only the in-frame ones, dropping some. The top ten hold around 6% of the sample, which has about 180,000 clones, roughly 80% seen once. Sequenced material: PBMCs. The receptors were sampled from a middle-aged man in good health and CMV-seronegative.

V is TRBV5-1 and J is TRBJ1-2; D is perhaps TRBD1 (6 bases). Trimming took off 0 bases at V and 0 bases at J, with 12 bases between the two ends. The germline V gene has CDR1 SGHRS and CDR2 YFSETQ. The CDR3 has 16 amino acids. The CDR3 here is CASSLVGGQTNYGYTF. The CDR3 DNA reads as TGCGCCAGCAGCTTGGTTGGTGGACAGACTAACTATGGCTACACCTTC.

The CDR3 sequence is CASSLGTSGRTLGEQFF. CDR3 coding DNA: TGCGCCAGCAGCTTGGGGACTAGCGGGAGGACCCTGGGTGAGCAGTTCTTC. The chain joins TRBV5-1 to TRBJ2-1, with TRBD2 identical over 14 bases. The CDR3 totals 17 residues. Looked up from germline, CDR1 is SGHRS and CDR2 is YFSETQ. With 0 bases clipped from V and 9 bases from J, the junction kept 8 bases outside the gene matches.

The J gene is TRBJ1-2, the V gene TRBV10-3, with TRBD1 matching over 9 bases. The CDR3 covers 17 residues. CDR1 is ENHRY, CDR2 SYGVKD, per germline. With 6 bases clipped from V and 1 base from J, the junction kept 12 bases outside the gene matches. CDR3 amino acids: CAISGGQGKENNYGYTF. The CDR3 nucleotides are TGTGCCATCAGCGGCGGACAGGGGAAAGAGAATAACTATGGCTACACCTTC.

The chain employs TRBV6-6 and TRBJ2-7; TRBD1 matches at 7 bases. The CDR3 has 15 residues. The germline CDR1 and CDR2 sequences are MNHNY and SVGAGI (reference sequence). Trimming removed 0 bases from V and 6 bases from J; junction bases left unmatched: 8. CDR3 loop: CASSYSPQGEREQYF. As DNA, the CDR3 is TGTGCCAGCAGTTACTCCCCCCAGGGGGAACGCGAGCAGTACTTC.

This chain uses TRBV5-1 with TRBJ2-7, with TRBD2 matching 8 bases. Germline CDR1 reads SGHRS; CDR2 reads YFSETQ. The CDR3 length is 14 residues. V lost 2 bases and J lost 4; bases outside the gene matches: 5. The CDR3 DNA follows: TGCGCCAGCAGCTTAGCGGGAGTAAGTTACGAGCAGTACTTC. It specifies CASSLAGVSYEQYF.

The rearrangement joins TRBV4-1 to TRBJ2-5; 7 bases match TRBD2. With 1 base clipped from V and 3 bases from J, the junction kept 8 bases outside the gene matches. The length of the CDR3 is 16 residues. CDR1 is MGHRA, CDR2 YSYEKL, per germline. The CDR3 bases are TGCGCCAGCAGCCAAGGGGGCGGACGGGGGGAAGAGACCCAGTACTTC. Residues: CASSQGGGRGEETQYF.

A few counts support this clone. V gene TRBV9 combines with J gene TRBJ2-3; no clear D gene. Per the germline V gene, CDR1 is SGDLS and CDR2 is YYNGEE. V was pared by 4 bases and J by 3 bases, with 15 bases between. This CDR3 has 15 residues. The CDR3 region has the DNA TGTGCCAGCAGCCCACGATTAAGCGAGACAGATACGCAGTATTTT. The encoded protein is CASSPRLSETDTQYF.

The chain is built from TRBV4-3 and TRBJ1-4; D is undetermined. The CDR3 covers 13 residues. V was clipped by 4 bases and J by 6 bases, with 9 bases between them. Germline CDR1 reads LGHNA; CDR2 reads YSLEER. In DNA, the CDR3 is TGCGCCAGCAGCCTCTCCGTGTATGAAAAACTGTTTTTT. This translates into CASSLSVYEKLFF.

This clone was counted a few times. This sequence joins TRBV18 and TRBJ2-7; possible D gene TRBD1, 7 bases. The germline CDR1 and CDR2 sequences are KGHSH and LQKENI. This CDR3 comprises 16 residues. The ends were cut back, 3 bases at V and 0 bases at J, with 15 bases in the middle. CDR3 sequence (DNA): TGTGCCAGCTCACCGGGGCAGGGGGGAAGCTCCTACGAGCAGTACTTC. Its translation is CASSPGQGGSSYEQYF. The variable domain in full, with the rest retrieved from reference TRBV18 and TRBJ2-7, is NAGVMQNPRHLVRRRGQEARLRCSPMKGHSHVYWYRQLPEEGLKFMVYLQKENIIDESGMPKERFSAEFPKEGPSILRIQQVVRGDSAAYFCASSPGQGGSSYEQYFGPGTRLTVT.

This CDR3 is CASGLVNSRGELFF. The CDR3 coding sequence is TGTGCTAGTGGTTTGGTAAACTCGCGCGGGGAGCTGTTTTTT. The rearrangement links TRBV12-5 to TRBJ2-2, with D uncertain. The CDR3 is 14 residues long. The germline gives CDR1 LGHNT, CDR2 FRNRAP. V lost 0 bases to trimming and J lost 7 bases, with 9 bases between them.

V usage is TRBV10-3 and J usage is TRBJ2-2; 11 bases match TRBD1. J was trimmed by 2 bases and V by 6 bases; bases with no gene match: 2. CDR3 length equals 15 residues. Germline CDR1 is ENHRY and CDR2 is SYGVKD. The CDR3 DNA follows: TGTGCCATCAGGGACAGGGGGCCTAACACCGGGGAGCTGTTTTTT. Amino acid sequence: CAIRDRGPNTGELFF.

This clone was picked up a small number of times. The junction departs from germline at one end; a sequencing error may be responsible. J is TRBJ2-5 and V is TRBV7-9; D is possibly TRBD2 (6 bases). The CDR3 loop spans 12 amino acids. CDR1 and CDR2 (germline): SEHNR, FQNEAQ (reference sequence). CDR3: CSSSDSGETQYF. In nucleotides, the CDR3 is TGTTCCAGCAGCGACAGCGGGGAGACCCAGTACTTC. Supplemented by reference TRBV7-9 and TRBJ2-5, the full variable domain reads DTGVSQNPRHKITKRGQNVTFRCDPISEHNRLYWYRQTLGQGPEFLTYFQNEAQLEKSRLLSDRFSAERPKGSFSTLEIQRTEQGDSAMYLCSSSDSGETQYFGPGTRLLVL.

The chain is built from TRBV2 and TRBJ1-2, with D maybe TRBD1 (5 bases). Trimming took off 6 bases at V and 3 bases at J, with 14 bases between the two ends. The CDR3 has 14 amino acids. Germline-derived CDR1 and CDR2 are SNHLY and FYNNEI. The CDR3 DNA reads TGTGCCAGCAGATGGGAGGGGAACTACTATGGCTACACCTTC. It translates to CASRWEGNYYGYTF.

This chain connects TRBV19 to TRBJ2-2, with 8 bases aligning to TRBD1. This CDR3 region has 16 residues. V was clipped by 6 bases and J by 3 bases; unmatched bases: 9. Germline V lookup: CDR1 LNHDA, CDR2 SQIVND (reference sequence). The CDR3 sequence: CASSLRTGKDTGELFF. The CDR3 region has the DNA TGTGCCAGTAGCCTAAGGACAGGGAAAGACACCGGGGAGCTGTTTTTT.

J is TRBJ2-3 and V is TRBV9, with 13 positions matching TRBD2. CDR1 is SGDLS and CDR2 is YYNGEE in the germline V gene. V lost 6 bases to trimming and J lost 0 bases; unmatched junction nucleotides: 7. The CDR3 is 17 amino acids. The CDR3 bases are TGTGCCAGCAACTCGGGACTAGCGGGGAGTAGCACAGATACGCAGTATTTT. Amino acid sequence: CASNSGLAGSSTDTQYF.

The chain recombines TRBV5-4 with TRBJ2-7, with 11 bases aligning to TRBD2. Germline-derived CDR1 and CDR2 are SGHNT and YYREEE (reference sequence). The J segment lost 4 bases and the V segment lost 3 bases, leaving 6 bases of the junction unmatched. The CDR3 extends over 15 amino acids. The CDR3 DNA reads TGTGCCAGCAGCTCCGTAGCGGGGGGGAGGTACGAGCAGTACTTC. It is translated as CASSSVAGGRYEQYF.

A single count supports this clone. CDR3 in amino acids: CASSNRDTRTDTQYF. CDR3 DNA sequence: TGCGCCAGCAGCAACCGGGACACTCGCACAGATACGCAGTATTTT. The chain is built from TRBV5-1 and TRBJ2-3; D may be TRBD1 (6 bases). V was cut by 4 bases and J by 1 base, with 13 bases left in between. CDR1 is SGHRS, CDR2 YFSETQ, per germline. The CDR3 is 15 residues long.

This clone was counted a single time. The V gene is TRBV6-5, the J gene TRBJ1-5; D call uncertain. Germline CDR1 MNHEY, CDR2 SVGAGI. The CDR3 totals 15 residues. Trimming pared 5 bases from V and 2 bases from J, leaving 13 bases between. CDR3 nucleotides: TGTGCCAGCAGTGTGTCAGGTATAGGCAATCAGCCCCAGCATTTT. Amino acid sequence: CASSVSGIGNQPQHF.

The chain has TRBV11-2 and TRBJ2-7; 7 bases fit TRBD1. V shed 5 bases and J 3 bases; nucleotides not matched to a gene: 4. Germline CDR1 and CDR2: SGHAT and FQNNGV. CDR3 length equals 13 residues. CDR3 sequence: CASSVQGNYEQYF. CDR3 coding DNA: TGTGCCAGCAGCGTACAGGGGAACTACGAGCAGTACTTC.

The chain couples TRBV4-3 to TRBJ1-6; weak D call: TRBD1 (6 bases). V lost 0 bases, J lost 0 bases, and 12 bases lay in between. CDR3 length equals 18 residues. CDR1 and CDR2 (germline): LGHNA, YSLEER. This chain's CDR3 is CASSQDLTGSSYNSPLHF. In DNA, the CDR3 is TGCGCCAGCAGCCAAGATCTCACAGGGAGCTCCTATAATTCACCCCTCCACTTT.

The sample holds one count of this clone. The chain is built from TRBV19 and TRBJ1-1; TRBD1 aligns across 7 bases. CDR3 length equals 15 residues. Germline V CDR1 and CDR2: LNHDA, SQIVND (reference sequence). Unmatched junction bases numbered 8, after V lost 3 bases and J lost 4 bases. For the CDR3, the DNA is TGTGCCAGTAGTATTGCAGGGGGGTTTGCCACTGAAGCTTTCTTT. Its translation: CASSIAGGFATEAFF.

The gene calls are TRBV10-3 and TRBJ2-7; 8 bases are shared with TRBD2. The germline V gene has CDR1 ENHRY and CDR2 SYGVKD. The CDR3 sequence is 14 residues long. With V trimmed by 5 bases and J by 3 bases, 6 bases remained unmatched. DNA for the CDR3: TGTGCCATCAGTAGTAGCGGGGTGTACTACGAGCAGTACTTC. Its translation is CAISSSGVYYEQYF.

This clone was found a few times. V and J are TRBV2 and TRBJ1-5; D remains ambiguous. Germline V gene sequence: CDR1 SNHLY, CDR2 FYNNEI. The V end lost 3 bases, the J end lost 4 bases, and 4 bases lay between the germline ends. The length of the CDR3 is 12 residues. CDR3: CASSDGNQPQHF. The CDR3 nucleotides read TGTGCCAGCAGTGACGGTAATCAGCCCCAGCATTTT.

The V gene is TRBV5-4, the J gene TRBJ2-5, with D uncertain. The CDR3 sequence is 14 residues long. V gave up 0 bases and J gave up 5 bases, with 11 bases separating them. Per the germline V gene, CDR1 is SGHNT and CDR2 is YYREEE (reference sequence). The DNA for the CDR3 is TGTGCCAGCAGCTTGGATCTGGGCCAGGAGACCCAGTACTTC. This translates into CASSLDLGQETQYF.